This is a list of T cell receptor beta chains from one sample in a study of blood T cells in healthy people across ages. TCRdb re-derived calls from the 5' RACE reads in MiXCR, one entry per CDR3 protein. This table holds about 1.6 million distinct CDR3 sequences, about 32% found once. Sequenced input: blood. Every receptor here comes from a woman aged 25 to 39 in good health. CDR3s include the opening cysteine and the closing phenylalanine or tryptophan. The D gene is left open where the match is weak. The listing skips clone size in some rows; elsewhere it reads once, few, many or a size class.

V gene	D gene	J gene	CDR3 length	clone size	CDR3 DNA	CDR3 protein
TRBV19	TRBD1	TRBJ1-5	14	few	TGTGCCAGTAGTTTGGGACAGAAGAATCAGCCCCAGCATTTT	CASSLGQKNQPQHF
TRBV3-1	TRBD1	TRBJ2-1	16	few	TGTGCCAGCAGTCTCACAGGGGGAGTAGGAAAAAATGAGCAGTTCTTC	CASSLTGGVGKNEQFF
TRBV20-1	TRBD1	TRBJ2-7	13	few	TGCAGTGCGGCGACAGGGGGTATCTACGAGCAGTACTTC	CSAATGGIYEQYF
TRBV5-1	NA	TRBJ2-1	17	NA	TGCGCCAGCAGCTTTCAGACTGCGATCAACTCCTACAGTGAGCAGTTCTTC	CASSFQTAINSYSEQFF
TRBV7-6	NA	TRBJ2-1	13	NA	TGTGCCAGCAGCCCAATTGGAGGGGGTGAGCAGTTCTTC	CASSPIGGGEQFF
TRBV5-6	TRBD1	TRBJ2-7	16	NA	TGTGCCAGCAGCGTGCAAGGGACAGGGGTCTCCTACGAGCAGTACTTC	CASSVQGTGVSYEQYF
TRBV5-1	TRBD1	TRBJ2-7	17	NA	TGCGCCAGCAGCCCCGAATTTACGGGACAGGGGGGCCACGAGCAGTACTTC	CASSPEFTGQGGHEQYF
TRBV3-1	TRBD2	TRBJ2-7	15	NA	TGTGCCAGCAGCCAAGATTTAGCGGGAGGGGGGGAGCAGTACTTC	CASSQDLAGGGEQYF
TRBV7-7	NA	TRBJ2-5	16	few	TGTGCCAGCAGCCCTACAGGGAAGGGGCTTCAAGAGACCCAGTACTTC	CASSPTGKGLQETQYF
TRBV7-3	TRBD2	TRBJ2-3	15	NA	TGTGCCAGCAGCGAAATGGCGGGAGGCACAGATACGCAGTATTTT	CASSEMAGGTDTQYF
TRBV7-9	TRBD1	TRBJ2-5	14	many	TGTGCCAGCAGCCACCTTACAGGGGGAGAGACCCAGTACTTC	CASSHLTGGETQYF
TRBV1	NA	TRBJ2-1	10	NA	TGCACCAGCAGGACAGGGACGCAGTTCTTC	CTSRTGTQFF
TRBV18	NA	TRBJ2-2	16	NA	TGTGCCAGCTCACCGGAGACAGTTTCGAACACCGGGGAGCTGTTTTTT	CASSPETVSNTGELFF
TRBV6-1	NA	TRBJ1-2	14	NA	TGTGCCAGCACCGTAGAAGGGGTGTCGGACGGCTACACCTTC	CASTVEGVSDGYTF
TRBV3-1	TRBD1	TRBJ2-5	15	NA	TGTGCCAGCCGATACTCCGGGACAGGGACAGAGACCCAGTACTTC	CASRYSGTGTETQYF
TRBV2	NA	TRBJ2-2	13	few	TGTGCCAGCAGTGATCCGAACACCGGGGAGCTGTTTTTT	CASSDPNTGELFF
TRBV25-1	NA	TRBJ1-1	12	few	TGTGCCAGCAGTGTGGGGAATATTGAAGCTTTCTTT	CASSVGNIEAFF